Each of the 24 T cell receptor beta chains below was sequenced from the same sample in a study of cytomegalovirus exposure and HLA in healthy donors. PCR used 60 Vbeta primers and 13 Jbeta primers. TCRdb's copy holds only in-frame clones and misses some; the assay was immunoSEQ multiplex PCR. The table has 130,000 to 150,000 clones, about 79% seen once; the top ten hold roughly 4.5%. Source material: PBMCs. The receptors derive from a man aged 40-49 years in good health and CMV-seropositive.

This clone was detected once. CDR3 coding DNA: TGTGCCAGCAGCCCCTACGGCTGGCAGGGGGCGAATGAGCAGTTCTTC. Translating it yields CASSPYGWQGANEQFF. The rearrangement uses TRBV4-2 and TRBJ2-1; 8 nucleotides line up with TRBD1. There are 16 residues in the CDR3. With 4 bases clipped from V and 7 bases from J, the junction kept 12 bases outside the gene matches. Per the germline V gene, CDR1 is LGHNA and CDR2 is YNFKEQ.

The chain couples TRBV4-3 to TRBJ1-2; D gene unclear. Trimming shortened V by 0 bases and J by 5 bases, and 13 bases separated the two germline ends. The length of the CDR3 is 15 residues. Germline values: CDR1 LGHNA, CDR2 YSLEER. This chain's CDR3 is CASSQDRSSAYGYTF. The CDR3 nucleotides are TGCGCCAGCAGCCAAGATCGGAGCAGCGCATATGGCTACACCTTC.

To note about this clone: At one boundary the junction diverges from the germline segment, which might be a read error. The V call is TRBV7-2, the J call TRBJ1-1; D is ambiguous. CDR1 is SGHTA, CDR2 FQGNSA, per germline. The CDR3 contains 12 residues. The DNA for the CDR3 is TGTGCCAGCAGCTTTCGAAACATTGAAGCTTTCTTT. This sequence encodes CASSFRNIEAFF.

This chain links TRBV19 with TRBJ1-5, with D unclear. CDR1 LNHDA and CDR2 SQIVND come from the germline V gene (reference sequence). V dropped 4 bases and J dropped 6 bases, with 10 bases sitting between them. This CDR3 has 13 amino acids. For the CDR3, the DNA is TGTGCCAGTAGTACCACACTAGGTCAGCCCCAGCATTTT. Amino acids: CASSTTLGQPQHF.

The V gene is TRBV2, the J gene TRBJ1-2, with 11 bases matching TRBD1. Looked up from germline, CDR1 is SNHLY and CDR2 is FYNNEI. The CDR3 length is 14 residues. The trim removed 7 bases at V and 4 bases at J, leaving 5 bases unmatched. The CDR3, as DNA: TGTGCCAGCACGGGGACAGGGGGGTTCTATGGCTACACCTTC. Its protein is CASTGTGGFYGYTF.

In its sample, this clone was seen once. The chain has TRBV15 and TRBJ1-6; weak D call: TRBD1 (6 bases). The germline gives CDR1 LNHNV, CDR2 YYDKDF (reference sequence). V lost 0 bases to trimming and J lost 7 bases, with 10 bases between them. The length of the CDR3 is 15 residues. The CDR3 DNA is TGTGCCACCAGCAGAGACAGGGGTTGGAATTCACCCCTCCACTTT. Translated, it gives CATSRDRGWNSPLHF.

V and J are TRBV19 and TRBJ2-3, with D hard to call. Trimming removed 5 bases at V and 1 base at J, with 10 bases between. The CDR3 has 14 amino acids. Germline CDR1 reads LNHDA; CDR2 reads SQIVND (reference sequence). CDR3 nucleotide sequence: TGTGCCAGTAGTGTCCGTTTCGGCACAGATACGCAGTATTTT. As protein: CASSVRFGTDTQYF.

The CDR3 DNA reads TGTGCCAGCAGCCCGCGTCGACAGGGTCCGGTCTCCGAGCAGTACTTC. Protein product: CASSPRRQGPVSEQYF. The genes are TRBV7-3 and TRBJ2-7; 7 nucleotides align to TRBD1. Germline V gives CDR1 SGHTA, CDR2 FQGTGA. V lost 5 bases and J lost 6; bases outside the gene matches: 16. The CDR3 is 16 residues long.

V usage is TRBV30 and J usage is TRBJ1-2; a possible D gene is TRBD1 (5 bases). The CDR3 length is 13 residues. CDR1 and CDR2 from the germline V gene are GTSNPN and SVGIG (reference sequence). V was shortened by 0 bases and J by 8 bases, with 13 bases between the two germline ends. As DNA, the CDR3 is TGTGCCTGGAGTGTAATGGGGCGCGACGGCTACACCTTC. The encoded protein is CAWSVMGRDGYTF.

J is TRBJ2-1 and V is TRBV30, with TRBD2 as a possible D gene (6 bases). Trimming took 3 bases from V and 4 from J, leaving 13 bases between them. The CDR3 runs to 14 residues. The germline V gene encodes CDR1 GTSNPN and CDR2 SVGIG (reference sequence). In DNA, the CDR3 is TGTGCCTGGAGCGCTCTGAGCGGGTACAATGAGCAGTTCTTC. Amino acids: CAWSALSGYNEQFF.

The rearrangement joins TRBV2 to TRBJ2-1, with a weak D call TRBD2 (5 bases). Germline CDR1 is SNHLY and CDR2 is FYNNEI. The CDR3 contains 15 residues. V gave up 3 bases and J gave up 10 bases, with 19 bases separating them. The CDR3, as DNA: TGTGCCAGCAGTGAGGGCCCGGACTCCGTAAGGGAGCAGTTCTTC. It codes for CASSEGPDSVREQFF.

The V call is TRBV4-1, the J call TRBJ2-2, with a weak D call TRBD2 (7 bases). Germline V CDR1 and CDR2: MGHRA, YSYEKL. This CDR3 comprises 16 residues. V dropped 2 bases and J dropped 4 bases, with 14 bases sitting between them. CDR3 residues: CASSQMGGAFTGELFF. The CDR3 coding sequence is TGCGCCAGCAGCCAAATGGGGGGGGCGTTCACCGGGGAGCTGTTTTTT.

Turning to this clone: Other nucleotide sequences from this sample produce the same CDR3. The chain joins TRBV4-1 to TRBJ1-1; the D is unclear. Per the germline V gene, CDR1 is MGHRA and CDR2 is YSYEKL. The CDR3 loop spans 17 amino acids. Trimming removed 6 bases from V and 0 bases from J, with 20 bases in between. The CDR3 region is CASRLTGRDAMNTEAFF. The CDR3 DNA reads as TGCGCCAGCAGACTTACGGGGAGGGATGCGATGAACACTGAAGCTTTCTTT.

This sequence joins TRBV19 and TRBJ2-7; D possibly corresponds to TRBD1 (5 bases). Germline values: CDR1 LNHDA, CDR2 SQIVND (reference sequence). The V gene lost 4 bases and the J gene lost 2 bases, with 15 bases spanning the gap. This CDR3 has 15 amino acids. The CDR3 coding sequence is TGTGCCAGTAGTACCTCCCGACAGAAGGCCTACGAGCAGTACTTC. Translation: CASSTSRQKAYEQYF.

This chain joins TRBV5-6 and TRBJ1-2; no reliable D call. Looked up from germline, CDR1 is SGHDT and CDR2 is YYEEEE. V was trimmed by 1 base and J by 2 bases, leaving 12 bases between them. This CDR3 comprises 15 residues. The CDR3 loop reads CASSLLPGSNYGYTF. In DNA form, the CDR3 reads TGTGCCAGCAGCTTGTTGCCAGGCTCGAACTATGGCTACACCTTC.

The V and J genes are TRBV4-1 and TRBJ2-5; 7 bases map to TRBD1. From germline, CDR1 is MGHRA and CDR2 YSYEKL. J lost 2 bases, V lost 0 bases, and 0 bases had no gene match. The CDR3 is made up of 14 amino acids. The DNA for the CDR3 is TGCGCCAGCAGCCAAGACAGGGGGCAAGAGACCCAGTACTTC. Translating gives CASSQDRGQETQYF.

Only one count was recorded for this clone. This sequence joins TRBV9 and TRBJ2-1, with TRBD1 matching 10 bases. CDR3 length: 15 amino acids. Trimming removed 3 bases from V and 4 bases from J; junction bases left unmatched: 4. Germline V gene sequence: CDR1 SGDLS, CDR2 YYNGEE. CDR3 nucleotides: TGTGCCAGCAGCGCCCGGGACAGGGGATACAATGAGCAGTTCTTC. The encoded protein is CASSARDRGYNEQFF.

The chain employs TRBV7-8 and TRBJ1-5, with D unresolved. The germline V gene has CDR1 SGHVS and CDR2 FQNEAQ. V was cut by 5 bases and J by 8 bases, with 13 bases left in between. The CDR3 is 13 amino acids. The CDR3 DNA reads as TGTGCCAGCAGCCTACTTAACCCCAAGCCCCAGCATTTT. It translates to CASSLLNPKPQHF. The full variable domain, rest sourced from reference TRBV7-8 and TRBJ1-5, is GAGVSQSPRYKVAKRGQDVALRCDPISGHVSLFWYQQALGQGPEFLTYFQNEAQLDKSGLPSDRFFAERPEGSVSTLKIQRTQQEDSAVYLCASSLLNPKPQHFGDGTRLSIL.

The rearrangement links TRBV2 to TRBJ1-3, with D maybe TRBD1 (6 bases). The CDR3 covers 14 residues. Germline-derived CDR1 and CDR2 are SNHLY and FYNNEI. V gave up 6 bases and J gave up 2 bases, with 11 bases separating them. The DNA for the CDR3 is TGTGCCAGCAGGACTACAGGGACTGGAAACACCATATATTTT. It is translated as CASRTTGTGNTIYF.

The chain employs TRBV5-1 and TRBJ2-3; D is undetermined. CDR3 length equals 15 residues. The V and J ends lost 0 bases and 1 base respectively, with 9 bases between them. Germline values: CDR1 SGHRS, CDR2 YFSETQ. CDR3 sequence (DNA): TGCGCCAGCAGCTTGGTTGGCGAGGGCACAGATACGCAGTATTTT. As protein: CASSLVGEGTDTQYF.

To note about this clone: The junction differs from germline at one of its ends, possibly a read error. The rearrangement joins TRBV27 to TRBJ1-1; maybe TRBD1 (5 bases). Per the germline V gene, CDR1 is MNHEY and CDR2 is SMNVEV (reference sequence). CDR3 length: 9 residues. In nucleotides, the CDR3 is TGTGCCAGCAGTCTCCGACAGCCGTTT. Protein: CASSLRQPF.

This chain joins TRBV6-6 and TRBJ1-5; D gene ambiguous. With 7 bases removed from V and 7 bases from J, the gap between germline ends came to 14 bases. This CDR3 spans 13 amino acids. Germline CDR1 MNHNY, CDR2 SVGAGI (reference sequence). CDR3 coding DNA: TGTGCCAGCACCCTACGGGGTAGGCAGCCCCAGCATTTT. It yields the protein CASTLRGRQPQHF.

The CDR3 loop is CASSYRGGTNQPQHF. The DNA for the CDR3 is TGTGCCAGCAGTTACCGGGGGGGGACGAATCAGCCCCAGCATTTT. The chain is built from TRBV6-6 and TRBJ1-5; perhaps TRBD1 as D (5 bases). This CDR3 is 15 amino acids long. The V gene lost 2 bases and the J gene lost 4 bases, with 12 bases spanning the gap. Germline CDR1 and CDR2: MNHNY and SVGAGI (reference sequence).

CDR3 sequence (DNA): TGTGCCAGCAGCCTGGGACTCTATGGCTACACCTTC. It codes for CASSLGLYGYTF. This chain joins TRBV11-3 and TRBJ1-2; possibly TRBD1 for D (5 bases). This CDR3 has 12 residues. Trimming removed 5 bases at V and 4 bases at J, with 8 bases between. Germline V gene sequence: CDR1 SGHNT, CDR2 YENEEA.